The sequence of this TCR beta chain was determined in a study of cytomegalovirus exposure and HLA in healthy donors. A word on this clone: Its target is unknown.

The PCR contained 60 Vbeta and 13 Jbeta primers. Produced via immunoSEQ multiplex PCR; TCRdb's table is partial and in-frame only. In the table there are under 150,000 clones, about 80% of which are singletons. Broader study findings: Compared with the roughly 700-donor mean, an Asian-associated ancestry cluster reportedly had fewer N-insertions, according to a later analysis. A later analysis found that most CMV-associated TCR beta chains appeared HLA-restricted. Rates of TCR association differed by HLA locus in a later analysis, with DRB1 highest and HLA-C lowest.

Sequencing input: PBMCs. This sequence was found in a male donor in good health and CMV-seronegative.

The CDR3 spells CASSGGPNPYNEQFF. The CDR3 nucleotides are TGTGCCAGCAGCGGGGGGCCCAACCCCTACAATGAGCAGTTCTTC. This chain uses TRBV19 with TRBJ2-1; 9 nucleotides align to TRBD2. The CDR3 is 15 residues long. From germline, CDR1 is LNHDA and CDR2 SQIVND (reference sequence). The J segment lost 2 bases and the V segment lost 9 bases, leaving 8 bases of the junction unmatched.